This entry is about one TCR beta chain. The data derive from a study of T cell clones after liver transplantation. The wider study: TCRbeta sequencing after a pre-transplant mixed lymphocyte reaction identified graft-donor-reactive clones, later tracked in post-transplant blood. Three of the eight recipients were HCV-positive; the rest had non-autoimmune, non-viral transplant indications. Samples came pre-transplant, pre-randomization before withdrawal, and post-randomization after withdrawal ended.

Germline loops: CDR1 MNHNY, CDR2 SVGAGI (reference sequence). The CDR3 extends over 15 amino acids. V was trimmed by 6 bases and J by 6 bases, leaving 20 bases between them. Here immunoSEQ multiplex PCR was the method, and the copy in TCRdb shows in-frame clones only, minus some. This sample has about 78,000 clones, with roughly 80% found just once. V usage is TRBV6-6 and J usage is TRBJ1-1; D is perhaps TRBD1 (5 bases). The sample here was CD4+ T cells from blood, taken before liver transplant. This clonotype originated in a human donor who received a liver transplant. The CDR3: CASSHPAGRRAEAFF. CDR3 DNA sequence: TGTGCCAGCAGCCATCCAGCGGGGCGGCGGGCTGAAGCTTTCTTT.